A selection of T cell receptor beta chains follows, all from one sample in a study of blood T cell dynamics during melanoma immunotherapy. Here immunoSEQ multiplex PCR was the method, and the copy in TCRdb shows in-frame clones only, minus some. The sample holds 4,000 to 4,500 clones, over 75% seen once. This specimen consisted of blood, obtained from a patient treated with checkpoint blockade. Receptors originate from a human donor with melanoma. Both conserved end residues are part of each CDR3. The order of the fields is J gene, D gene, CDR3 length, V gene, clone size, CDR3 protein, CDR3 DNA. The D gene is left open where the match is weak. Size tells how often a clone was seen (once, few, many) or the class of an expanded clone, and some rows leave it out.

TRBJ1-1,TRBD1,14,TRBV28,NA,CATSLQGTNTEAFF,TGTGCCACCAGTTTACAGGGGACGAACACTGAAGCTTTCTTT
TRBJ2-5,NA,12,TRBV7-8,NA,CASIRDVETQYF,TGTGCCAGTATAAGGGATGTGGAGACCCAGTACTTC
TRBJ1-2,NA,14,TRBV5-3,NA,CASSFPGTNYGYTF,TGTGCCAGCAGCTTTCCAGGAACTAACTATGGCTACACCTTC
TRBJ2-2,TRBD1,14,TRBV6-1,NA,CASNKQGAAGELFF,TGTGCCAGCAATAAACAGGGGGCCGCCGGGGAGCTGTTTTTT
TRBJ1-1,NA,14,TRBV19,NA,CASSKLSGNTEAFF,TGTGCCAGTAGTAAACTATCCGGGAACACTGAAGCTTTCTTT
TRBJ1-1,NA,14,TRBV15,NA,CATSREIRVLEAFF,TGTGCCACCAGCAGAGAGATTCGGGTTCTGGAAGCTTTCTTT
TRBJ1-3,NA,13,TRBV6-6,few,CASSFPSGNTIYF,TGTGCCAGCAGCTTCCCCTCTGGAAACACCATATATTTT
TRBJ1-5,NA,15,TRBV6-5,NA,CASSSRQETGQPQHF,TGTGCCAGCAGCTCTCGACAGGAAACTGGCCAGCCCCAGCATTTT
TRBJ2-7,TRBD2,21,TRBV5-1,NA,CASSLYTHLRTSGVSSYEQYF,TGCGCCAGCAGCTTGTACACCCATCTGAGGACTAGCGGGGTTAGCTCCTACGAGCAGTACTTC
TRBJ1-5,TRBD1,15,TRBV5-1,once,CASSPTGLSNQPQHF,TGCGCCAGCAGCCCGACAGGGCTTAGCAATCAGCCCCAGCATTTT
TRBJ2-3,NA,12,TRBV11-3,NA,CASQGRADTQYF,TGTGCCAGCCAGGGTCGGGCAGATACGCAGTATTTT
TRBJ2-5,NA,15,TRBV6-1,NA,CASSEVGGGWETQYF,TGTGCCAGCAGTGAAGTAGGAGGGGGCTGGGAGACCCAGTACTTC
TRBJ2-3,TRBD2,16,TRBV5-1,NA,CASSRSSGGAIDTQYF,TGCGCCAGCAGCCGATCTAGCGGGGGGGCCATAGATACGCAGTATTTT
TRBJ1-5,TRBD1,15,TRBV15,few,CATSRAGDRDQPQHF,TGTGCCACCAGCAGAGCTGGGGACAGGGACCAGCCCCAGCATTTT
TRBJ2-3,NA,16,TRBV9,NA,CASSVAVGGPTDTQYF,TGTGCCAGCAGCGTAGCGGTGGGGGGTCCCACAGATACGCAGTATTTT
TRBJ1-1,NA,12,TRBV7-9,NA,CASSLVGSEAFF,TGTGCCAGCAGCTTAGTGGGTTCTGAAGCTTTCTTT
TRBJ2-7,NA,11,TRBV19,once,CASSERYEQYF,TGTGCCAGTAGCGAAAGATACGAGCAGTACTTC
TRBJ1-2,TRBD1,13,TRBV5-1,NA,CASSSDRDYGYTF,TGCGCCAGCAGCTCCGACAGGGACTATGGCTACACCTTC
TRBJ1-6,NA,12,TRBV18,NA,CASSNLNSPLHF,TGTGCCAGCTCAAACCTCAATTCACCCCTCCACTTT
TRBJ2-6,TRBD1,15,TRBV30,NA,CAWTGGRSGANVLTF,TGTGCCTGGACAGGGGGTCGATCTGGGGCCAACGTCCTGACTTTC
TRBJ2-1,TRBD1,14,TRBV29-1,NA,CSVGGTTGGNEQFF,TGCAGCGTAGGTGGGACGACAGGGGGCAATGAGCAGTTCTTC
TRBJ2-1,NA,12,TRBV21-1,NA,CASGTEYNEQFF,TGTGCCAGCGGGACAGAATACAATGAGCAGTTCTTC
TRBJ2-2,NA,14,TRBV7-9,NA,CASSLDPLAGELFF,TGTGCCAGCAGCTTAGACCCCTTGGCCGGGGAGCTGTTTTTT
TRBJ2-2,NA,16,TRBV19,NA,CASSIPRGTSTGELFF,TGTGCCAGTAGTATCCCCAGGGGAACAAGCACCGGGGAGCTGTTTTTT
TRBJ2-1,TRBD1,16,TRBV19,NA,CASSSQGAGYYNEQFF,TGTGCCAGTAGTTCCCAGGGGGCAGGTTATTACAATGAGCAGTTCTTC
TRBJ2-3,NA,12,TRBV2,NA,CASSAYTDTQYF,TGTGCCAGCAGTGCGTACACAGATACGCAGTATTTT
TRBJ1-2,NA,15,TRBV19,NA,CASRGRGAPNYGYTF,TGTGCCAGTAGGGGTAGGGGGGCCCCCAACTATGGCTACACCTTC
TRBJ2-3,TRBD2,18,TRBV7-2,NA,CASSLPFASGRRTDTQYF,TGTGCCAGCAGCTTACCCTTTGCTAGCGGGAGACGCACAGATACGCAGTATTTT
TRBJ1-1,TRBD1,15,TRBV6-9,NA,CASSVGDRGGTEAFF,TGTGCCAGCAGCGTAGGAGACAGGGGTGGCACTGAAGCTTTCTTT
TRBJ2-1,TRBD2,15,TRBV7-9,once,CASSPLAGGRNEQFF,TGTGCCAGCAGCCCCTTAGCGGGAGGGAGAAATGAGCAGTTCTTC
TRBJ2-7,TRBD2,16,TRBV5-6,NA,CASSPRASGRAREQYF,TGTGCCAGCAGCCCAAGAGCGAGCGGGAGGGCCCGGGAGCAGTACTTC
TRBJ2-7,TRBD2,15,TRBV6-5,NA,CASSFGTSLPTEQYF,TGTGCCAGCAGTTTCGGGACTAGCCTCCCAACCGAGCAGTACTTC
TRBJ1-2,NA,14,TRBV28,NA,CASSLGGQEGGYTF,TGTGCCAGCAGTCTGGGGGGGCAGGAGGGTGGCTACACCTTC
TRBJ1-4,TRBD1,16,TRBV5-1,NA,CASSWTGGATNEKLFF,TGCGCCAGCAGCTGGACAGGGGGCGCAACTAATGAAAAACTGTTTTTT
TRBJ2-7,TRBD1,16,TRBV9,NA,CASSVGAGQGAYEQYF,TGTGCCAGCAGCGTGGGCGCGGGACAGGGGGCCTACGAGCAGTACTTC
TRBJ2-7,TRBD2,15,TRBV5-1,NA,CASSLGSGGVSEQYF,TGCGCCAGCAGCTTGGGAAGCGGGGGGGTATCCGAGCAGTACTTC
TRBJ2-7,TRBD1,14,TRBV10-3,NA,CAISRDRGVNEQYF,TGTGCCATCAGCAGGGACAGGGGGGTGAACGAGCAGTACTTC
TRBJ2-1,TRBD2,16,TRBV4-3,NA,CASSHIIAGSYNEQFF,TGCGCCAGCAGCCATATTATAGCGGGGAGCTACAATGAGCAGTTCTTC
TRBJ1-2,TRBD1,15,TRBV5-4,NA,CASSFEGTGIYGYTF,TGTGCCAGTAGCTTTGAAGGGACAGGGATCTATGGCTACACCTTC
TRBJ1-4,TRBD1,18,TRBV18,NA,CASSQDLGQGTTNEKLFF,TGTGCCAGCTCACAAGACCTTGGACAGGGTACAACTAATGAAAAACTGTTTTTT
TRBJ2-1,TRBD2,16,TRBV27,NA,CASSFSRLAGYNEQFF,TGTGCCAGCAGTTTCAGTCGGCTAGCGGGGTACAATGAGCAGTTCTTC
TRBJ1-4,NA,16,TRBV5-4,NA,CASSYFGTAPNEKLFF,TGTGCCAGCAGCTACTTTGGGACGGCCCCCAATGAAAAACTGTTTTTT
TRBJ1-2,NA,14,TRBV7-2,NA,CASSSRDHARGYTF,TGTGCCAGCAGCTCCCGGGACCACGCACGGGGCTACACCTTC
TRBJ2-1,TRBD2,17,TRBV7-6,NA,CASSLYFSSGGLNEQFF,TGTGCCAGCAGCTTATATTTTTCTAGCGGGGGGCTAAATGAGCAGTTCTTC